The 14 T cell receptor beta chains below come from one sample, sequenced in a study of blood T cell repertoires in COVID-19. Here immunoSEQ multiplex PCR was the method, and the copy in TCRdb shows in-frame clones only, minus some. The sample consists of about 340,000 clones, around 90% of them appearing once. Sequenced sample: PBMCs or T cells enriched from blood (not recorded which). These receptors were collected from a young woman who had recovered from COVID-19.

CDR3 DNA: TGTGCCAGCAGCGGGATGACGGGGGTGGATACGCAGTATTTT. The encoded protein is CASSGMTGVDTQYF. The rearrangement uses TRBV7-2 and TRBJ2-3; a weak D match, TRBD2 (6 bases). This CDR3 comprises 14 residues. Looked up from germline, CDR1 is SGHTA and CDR2 is FQGNSA. V was trimmed by 5 bases and J by 6 bases, leaving 15 bases between them.

This chain links TRBV6-5 with TRBJ1-6; D is unclear. CDR3 length: 15 amino acids. CDR1 MNHEY and CDR2 SVGAGI come from the germline V gene. Trimming took 6 bases from V and 9 from J, leaving 18 bases between them. CDR3 sequence (DNA): TGTGCCAGCAGACCGGGGAGGGAGGGAAGTTCACCCCTCCACTTT. This sequence encodes CASRPGREGSSPLHF.

The chain is built from TRBV5-6 and TRBJ2-4, with unresolved D. The CDR3 consists of 17 residues. The germline V and J ends were trimmed by 2 bases and 3 bases, with 18 bases remaining between them. Germline assignment: CDR1 SGHDT and CDR2 YYEEEE. The CDR3 DNA follows: TGTGCCAGCAGCTTCTCACCGTATGGCAAGATCAAAAACATTCAGTACTTC. It is translated as CASSFSPYGKIKNIQYF.

This chain uses TRBV28 with TRBJ1-1, with a possible D match to TRBD1 (6 bases). Between the trimmed V and J ends, which lost 4 bases and 1 base, there was a span of 7 bases. Germline V lookup: CDR1 MDHEN, CDR2 SYDVKM. The CDR3 runs 13 residues. CDR3 sequence (DNA): TGTGCCAGCAGTTCACAGGGGAACACTGAAGCTTTCTTT. Translating gives CASSSQGNTEAFF.

The chain carries TRBV10-3 and TRBJ2-7, with 7 bases lining up with TRBD1. Per the germline V gene, CDR1 is ENHRY and CDR2 is SYGVKD. The CDR3 totals 16 residues. The trim removed 6 bases at V and 6 bases at J, leaving 17 bases unmatched. For the CDR3, the DNA is TGTGCCATCAGCCCTCTCCCACAGGGGACGGCTCTCGAGCAGTACTTC. It is translated as CAISPLPQGTALEQYF.

The chain carries TRBV3-1 (or the pseudogene TRBV3-2) and TRBJ1-2; D not resolved. Per the germline V gene, CDR1 is LGHDT and CDR2 is YNNKEL (reference sequence). V shed 0 bases and J shed 4 bases, with 15 bases lying between them. The CDR3 is made up of 16 amino acids. The CDR3 region has the DNA TGTGCCAGCAGCCAAGATGTCACTTGGAGGACCTATGGCTACACCTTC. Encoded protein: CASSQDVTWRTYGYTF.

This chain uses TRBV6-2 or TRBV6-3 with TRBJ1-2, with D maybe TRBD1 (5 bases). The CDR3 is made up of 13 amino acids. The germline CDR1 and CDR2 sequences are MNHEY and SVGEGT. Deletions cut 4 bases from V and 0 bases from J, with 6 bases between. In DNA form, the CDR3 reads TGTGCCAGCAGTTGGACAACTAACTATGGCTACACCTTC. Encoded protein: CASSWTTNYGYTF.

The chain is built from TRBV19 and TRBJ2-2, with 8 bases aligning to TRBD2. This CDR3 is built from 13 residues. The J segment lost 1 base and the V segment lost 9 bases, leaving 1 base of the junction unmatched. CDR1 and CDR2 (germline): LNHDA, SQIVND (reference sequence). DNA for the CDR3: TGTGCCAGCACTAGCGGGAACACCGGGGAGCTGTTTTTT. Protein sequence: CASTSGNTGELFF.

J is TRBJ2-4 and V is TRBV25-1; D might be TRBD1 (6 bases). With 2 bases removed from V and 4 bases from J, the gap between germline ends came to 9 bases. Germline loops: CDR1 MGHDK, CDR2 SYGVNS. The CDR3 is 14 residues long. The CDR3 sequence is CASSEPRGKNIQYF. The CDR3, as DNA: TGTGCCAGCAGTGAACCCAGGGGAAAAAACATTCAGTACTTC.

The CDR3 bases are TGCGCCAGCAGCCAAGATCCAGACAGGGGGAGGAATCAGCCCCAGCATTTT. Protein: CASSQDPDRGRNQPQHF. The genes are TRBV4-3 and TRBJ1-5, with 9 nucleotides matching TRBD1. Germline trimming cut 0 bases from V and 4 bases from J; bases unmatched to any gene: 7. The CDR3 length is 17 residues. CDR1 is LGHNA, CDR2 YSLEER, per germline.

The genes are TRBV4-1 and TRBJ2-7, with D possibly TRBD2 on 6 matching bases. The CDR3 is 14 amino acids. In germline, CDR1 is MGHRA, CDR2 YSYEKL. V was trimmed by 2 bases and J by 3 bases, leaving 11 bases between them. This CDR3 reads CASSQLSGGYEQYF. In nucleotides, the CDR3 is TGCGCCAGCAGCCAACTATCCGGGGGCTACGAGCAGTACTTC.

V usage is TRBV5-1 and J usage is TRBJ2-5, with D possibly matching TRBD1 (6 bases). Germline V gene data show CDR1 as SGHRS and CDR2 as YFSETQ. V shed 2 bases and J shed 1 base, with 12 bases lying between them. The CDR3 runs 15 residues. CDR3 sequence (DNA): TGCGCCAGCAGCTTAAATGGACAGAGCCAAGAGACCCAGTACTTC. Amino acid sequence: CASSLNGQSQETQYF. The full variable domain, completed using reference TRBV5-1 and TRBJ2-5, is KAGVTQTPRYLIKTRGQQVTLSCSPISGHRSVSWYQQTPGQGLQFLFEYFSETQRNKGNFPGRFSGRQFSNSRSEMNVSTLELGDSALYLCASSLNGQSQETQYFGPGTRLLVL.

V and J are TRBV5-6 and TRBJ1-1; 8 bases agree with TRBD1. CDR1 and CDR2 from the germline V gene are SGHDT and YYEEEE. V trimming: 4 bases; J trimming: 9 bases; junction bases outside the gene matches: 11. CDR3 size: 14 residues. DNA of the CDR3: TGTGCCAGCAGCACCGGACAGGGCCGGGATCAAGCTTTCTTT. Translating gives CASSTGQGRDQAFF.

CDR3 coding DNA: TGTGCCAGCAGTGATTCCCGCCGGGGGGACTCACCCCTCCACTTT. This sequence encodes CASSDSRRGDSPLHF. The chain employs TRBV25-1 and TRBJ1-6, with D possibly being TRBD1 (5 bases). CDR1 is MGHDK and CDR2 is SYGVNS in the germline V gene. Trimming removed 3 bases at V and 10 bases at J, with 16 bases between. This CDR3 has 15 residues. Supplemented by reference TRBV25-1 and TRBJ1-6, the full variable domain reads EADIYQTPRYLVIGTGKKITLECSQTMGHDKMYWYQQDPGMELHLIHYSYGVNSTEKGDLSSESTVSRIRTEHFPLTLESARPSHTSQYLCASSDSRRGDSPLHFGNGTRLTVT.